A single sample is the source of the 6 T cell receptor beta chains below, sequenced in a study of metastatic and nonmetastatic thyroid tumors. TCRdb reanalyzed the PCR reads via MiXCR. The repertoire holds 30,000 to 40,000 clones, with about a fifth as singletons. Thyroid surgery was performed in patients who had received no treatment beforehand. The sample taken for sequencing was tumor tissue. The origin of the receptors is a male donor with papillary thyroid cancer or a benign thyroid nodule (not recorded which). Some clones in this sample may be carry-over from other donors' samples.

This clone was found a few times. The chain uses TRBV7-3 and TRBJ2-3, with TRBD2 as a possible D gene (7 bases). This CDR3 is 19 amino acids long. The germline V gene encodes CDR1 SGHTA and CDR2 FQGTGA. V was cut by 1 base and J by 2 bases, with 22 bases left in between. For the CDR3, the DNA is TGTGCCAGCAGCTTAAGAGGGCTAGCGGTGGGGGGCCTCACAGATACGCAGTATTTT. As protein: CASSLRGLAVGGLTDTQYF.

This clone was counted many times. The gene calls are TRBV14 and TRBJ1-3, with TRBD1 as a possible D gene (5 bases). Deletions cut 3 bases from V and 7 bases from J, with 16 bases between. CDR3 length equals 15 residues. Germline lookup yields CDR1 SGHDN and CDR2 FVKESK. CDR3: CASSHVGGLSNTIYF. In DNA form, the CDR3 reads TGTGCCAGCAGCCACGTGGGGGGACTGAGTAACACCATATATTTT. Full variable domain (remainder filled in from reference TRBV14 and TRBJ1-3): EAGVTQFPSHSVIEKGQTVTLRCDPISGHDNLYWYRRVMGKEIKFLLHFVKESKQDESGMPNNRFLAERTGGTYSTLKVQPAELEDSGVYFCASSHVGGLSNTIYFGEGSWLTVV.

The chain employs TRBV20-1 and TRBJ2-1; 11 bases match TRBD2. V dropped 7 bases and J dropped 6; count of bases not matched to a gene: 8. CDR1 and CDR2 (germline): DFQATT, SNEGSKA (reference sequence). This CDR3 has 14 amino acids. In DNA, the CDR3 is TGCAGTGTCCTACTAGCGGGAGACATCAATGAGCAGTTCTTC. Translation: CSVLLAGDINEQFF.

This chain connects TRBV7-8 to TRBJ2-1; 7 nucleotides line up with TRBD2. V lost 6 bases and J lost 9; bases outside the gene matches: 5. Germline CDR1 is SGHVS and CDR2 is FQNEAQ. There are 12 residues in the CDR3. This chain's CDR3 is CASSPGGGEQFF. In DNA, the CDR3 is TGTGCCAGCAGTCCGGGGGGTGGTGAGCAGTTCTTC.

Regarding this clone: This may be a read error, as it is one base from a much larger clone. The chain combines TRBV15 with TRBJ1-1; D is unresolved. Germline V gene lookup returns CDR1 LNHNV and CDR2 YYDKDF (reference sequence). This CDR3 is built from 16 residues. CDR3 sequence reads: CATSRGSLLINTEAFF. The CDR3, as DNA: TGTGCCACCAGCAGGGGAAGTCTACTTATTAACACCGAAGCTTTCTTT.

A few counts support this clone. The V call is TRBV6-2 or TRBV6-3, the J call TRBJ2-5, with D possibly matching TRBD1 (5 bases). Germline V gives CDR1 MNHEY, CDR2 SVGEGT. V was pared by 2 bases and J by 8 bases, with 27 bases between. The CDR3 runs 18 residues. CDR3 protein: CASSYEIQAGAPWGTQYF. In DNA, the CDR3 is TGTGCCAGCAGTTACGAAATACAAGCTGGAGCCCCCTGGGGCACCCAGTACTTC.